A selection of T cell receptor beta chains follows, all from one sample in a study of early T cells in non-severe SARS-CoV-2 infection. Each CDR3 protein is one row after TCRdb ran MiXCR on the 5' RACE reads. Here the sample spans about 35,000 distinct CDR3 sequences, 5.4% being singletons. The starting material was whole blood, obtained at baseline. The origin of the receptors is an adult who was a healthcare worker with PCR-confirmed SARS-CoV-2 infection or an uninfected control (not recorded which). Each CDR3 is given with its conserved first and last residue. The D gene is left open where the match is weak. Size values are once, few and many counts, or a class for expanded clones, and some rows have none.

V,J,D,size,CDR3,DNA
TRBV5-1,TRBJ1-1,.,many,CASSLKGQGTEAFF,TGCGCCAGCAGCTTGAAAGGCCAGGGCACTGAAGCTTTCTTT
TRBV4-1,TRBJ2-2,TRBD2,many,CASSQVMREGLKANTGELFF,TGCGCCAGCAGCCAAGTGATGAGGGAGGGCCTGAAAGCGAACACCGGGGAGCTGTTTTTT
TRBV5-4,TRBJ2-3,TRBD1,few,CASSSEQGPRTDTQYF,TGTGCCAGCAGCTCCGAACAGGGGCCCCGCACAGATACGCAGTATTTT
TRBV12-3/TRBV12-4,TRBJ1-6,.,many,CASSGESGSSPLHF,TGTGCCAGCAGTGGGGAGTCGGGTTCTTCACCCCTCCACTTT
TRBV2,TRBJ1-2,.,many,CASSESIRGGNYGYTF,TGTGCCAGCAGTGAATCTATCCGGGGAGGTAACTATGGCTACACCTTC
TRBV30,TRBJ1-2,.,few,CAWDGEGYTF,TGTGCCTGGGATGGGGAAGGCTACACCTTC
TRBV6-1,TRBJ2-1,.,many,CASSSNEQFF,TGTGCCAGCAGTAGCAATGAGCAGTTCTTC
TRBV20-1,TRBJ2-7,TRBD1,many,CSASPGQGYEQYF,TGCAGTGCTTCCCCGGGACAGGGCTACGAGCAGTACTTC
TRBV7-2,TRBJ1-1,.,many,CASSLGHYEAFF,TGTGCCAGCAGCTTAGGACATTATGAAGCTTTCTTT
TRBV24-1,TRBJ1-1,.,many,CATSDSGYTEAFF,TGTGCCACCAGTGACTCAGGGTACACTGAAGCTTTCTTT
TRBV10-3,TRBJ1-5,.,many,CAISEIADSNQPQHF,TGTGCCATCAGTGAGATCGCGGATAGCAATCAGCCCCAGCATTTT
TRBV4-3,TRBJ2-3,.,many,CASSRGRYSTDTQYF,TGCGCCAGCAGCCGGGGACGGTATTCCACAGATACGCAGTATTTT
TRBV19,TRBJ2-1,TRBD2,many,CASNTLAGGYNEQFF,TGTGCCAGTAACACCTTAGCGGGAGGGTACAATGAGCAGTTCTTC
TRBV7-9,TRBJ2-1,.,many,CASSLDSLGDEQFF,TGTGCCAGCAGCTTAGATTCTCTTGGCGATGAGCAGTTCTTC
TRBV20-1,TRBJ1-5,.,.,CSASPLPGAGVSNQPQHF,TGCAGTGCTAGCCCTCTCCCTGGGGCAGGGGTTAGCAATCAGCCCCAGCATTTT
TRBV2,TRBJ1-2,TRBD1,many,CASSASSYRDRGYTF,TGTGCCAGCAGTGCTTCCTCTTACCGGGACAGGGGCTACACCTTC
TRBV29-1,TRBJ1-3,.,many,CSVASGNTIYF,TGCAGCGTTGCTTCTGGAAACACCATATATTTT
TRBV27,TRBJ2-2,TRBD1,.,CASSLSSQGLSGELFF,TGTGCCAGCAGTTTATCGTCACAGGGGTTGTCCGGGGAGCTGTTTTTT
TRBV12-3/TRBV12-4,TRBJ1-2,.,few,CASWEGNWGYGYTF,TGTGCCAGCTGGGAGGGTAACTGGGGCTATGGCTACACCTTC
TRBV20-1,TRBJ2-3,TRBD1,many,CSAGRTGVTDTQYF,TGCAGTGCCGGGAGGACAGGGGTAACAGATACGCAGTATTTT
TRBV27,TRBJ1-1,.,many,CASRAGPTEAFF,TGTGCCAGCCGGGCAGGGCCCACTGAAGCTTTCTTT
TRBV5-1,TRBJ1-2,.,.,CASSLDRVGYGYTF,TGCGCCAGCAGCTTGGACAGGGTCGGCTATGGCTACACCTTC
TRBV29-1,TRBJ1-1,TRBD1,many,CSVEDRGRGTEAFF,TGCAGCGTCGAAGACAGGGGGCGAGGCACTGAAGCTTTCTTT
TRBV27,TRBJ1-1,.,few,CASSVGRMNTEAFF,TGTGCCAGCAGTGTCGGGCGGATGAACACTGAAGCTTTCTTT
TRBV7-9,TRBJ1-6,.,few,CASSPTSSGNSPLHF,TGTGCCAGCAGTCCTACGTCTTCGGGTAATTCACCCCTCCACTTT
TRBV4-1,TRBJ2-2,.,many,CASSQGAKTRPGEMFF,TGCGCCAGCAGCCAAGGGGCTAAGACTAGACCCGGGGAGATGTTTTTT
TRBV29-1,TRBJ2-5,.,many,CSVEGLAGKKTQYF,TGCAGCGTTGAGGGGTTAGCAGGGAAGAAGACCCAGTACTTC
TRBV6-2/TRBV6-3,TRBJ1-1,.,many,CASTQPGSNTEAFF,TGTGCCAGCACCCAGCCGGGCTCGAACACTGAAGCTTTCTTT
TRBV11-2,TRBJ2-1,TRBD1,few,CASSLTGTGGINEQFF,TGTGCCAGCAGCCTAACCGGGACAGGGGGGATCAATGAGCAGTTCTTC
TRBV5-1,TRBJ2-5,TRBD2,many,CASSTGTRGETQYF,TGCGCCAGCAGCACCGGGACTAGAGGAGAGACCCAGTACTTC
TRBV11-2,TRBJ2-7,TRBD2,many,CASSFGTSGTGEQYF,TGTGCCAGCAGCTTTGGGACTAGCGGGACAGGCGAGCAGTACTTC
TRBV19,TRBJ1-2,TRBD1,many,CASSFQTGATILNYGYTF,TGTGCCAGTAGTTTCCAGACAGGGGCCACCATTCTTAACTATGGCTACACCTTC
TRBV12-3/TRBV12-4,TRBJ1-1,.,many,CASSPGRVPMNTEAFF,TGTGCCAGCAGCCCTGGGAGGGTGCCGATGAACACTGAAGCTTTCTTT
TRBV7-8,TRBJ2-1,.,.,CASSLNSDEQFF,TGTGCCAGCAGCTTAAACTCTGATGAGCAGTTCTTC
TRBV6-5,TRBJ2-1,TRBD2,.,CASRGLAGGEQFF,TGTGCCAGCAGGGGACTAGCGGGAGGAGAGCAGTTCTTC
TRBV7-9,TRBJ2-7,TRBD1,few,CASSWTGPEQYF,TGTGCCAGCAGCTGGACAGGGCCCGAGCAGTACTTC
TRBV7-8,TRBJ2-1,.,.,CASSVTGRQFF,TGTGCCAGCAGCGTGACGGGAAGGCAGTTCTTC
TRBV3-1,TRBJ1-1,.,.,CASSQSTVMNTEAFF,TGTGCCAGCAGCCAGTCCACAGTGATGAACACTGAAGCTTTCTTT
TRBV27,TRBJ1-5,.,medium-sized,CASWGGASNQPQHF,TGTGCCAGCTGGGGAGGGGCGAGCAATCAGCCCCAGCATTTT
TRBV7-2,TRBJ2-3,TRBD1,.,CASSRQGSATDTQYF,TGTGCCAGCAGCCGACAGGGGTCCGCGACAGATACGCAGTATTTT
TRBV7-9,TRBJ2-5,TRBD2,many,CASSWGLAGTQETQYF,TGTGCCAGCAGCTGGGGACTAGCGGGAACCCAAGAGACCCAGTACTTC
TRBV7-9,TRBJ2-2,.,many,CASSQTRTGELFF,TGTGCCAGCAGCCAGACAAGAACCGGGGAGCTGTTTTTT
TRBV6-1,TRBJ2-5,.,few,CASRKVPGETQYF,TGTGCCAGCAGGAAAGTCCCGGGGGAGACCCAGTACTTC
TRBV5-1,TRBJ2-3,.,medium-sized,CASSLDSTDTQYF,TGCGCCAGCAGCTTGGACAGCACAGATACGCAGTATTTT
TRBV6-1,TRBJ2-1,TRBD2,many,CASSDNGRASGTLNEQFF,TGTGCCAGCAGTGATAACGGGCGGGCTAGCGGGACCTTGAATGAGCAGTTCTTC
TRBV18,TRBJ1-1,TRBD1,few,CASSPRNRGHTEAFF,TGTGCCAGCTCACCACGGAACAGGGGGCACACTGAAGCTTTCTTT
TRBV3-1,TRBJ2-2,TRBD2,few,CASSQAETSGITGELFF,TGTGCCAGCAGCCAAGCGGAGACTAGCGGGATTACCGGGGAGCTGTTTTTT
TRBV28,TRBJ2-1,TRBD2,.,CASSLSEGAGKANEQFF,TGTGCCAGCAGTTTATCCGAGGGAGCGGGAAAAGCGAATGAGCAGTTCTTC
TRBV7-2,TRBJ2-1,.,few,CASSLQGGDEQFF,TGTGCCAGCAGCTTACAGGGCGGGGATGAGCAGTTCTTC
TRBV4-1,TRBJ1-3,.,many,CASSQDPPRGNTIYF,TGCGCCAGCAGCCAAGACCCACCGAGGGGAAACACCATATATTTT
TRBV28,TRBJ1-5,.,few,CASSLGHLDQPQHF,TGTGCCAGCAGTTTGGGGCATCTTGATCAGCCCCAGCATTTT
TRBV9,TRBJ2-3,TRBD2,many,CAGLSGASTDTQYF,TGTGCCGGCCTTAGCGGGGCTAGCACAGATACGCAGTATTTT
TRBV29-1,TRBJ1-1,.,.,CSVVQSGTEAFF,TGCAGCGTTGTACAGTCTGGGACTGAAGCTTTCTTT
TRBV29-1,TRBJ2-5,.,many,CSVEPPEETQYF,TGCAGCGTTGAACCCCCGGAGGAGACCCAGTACTTC
TRBV12-3/TRBV12-4,TRBJ1-6,.,many,CASSLGTPNSPLHF,TGTGCCAGCAGTTTGGGGACCCCCAATTCACCCCTCCACTTT